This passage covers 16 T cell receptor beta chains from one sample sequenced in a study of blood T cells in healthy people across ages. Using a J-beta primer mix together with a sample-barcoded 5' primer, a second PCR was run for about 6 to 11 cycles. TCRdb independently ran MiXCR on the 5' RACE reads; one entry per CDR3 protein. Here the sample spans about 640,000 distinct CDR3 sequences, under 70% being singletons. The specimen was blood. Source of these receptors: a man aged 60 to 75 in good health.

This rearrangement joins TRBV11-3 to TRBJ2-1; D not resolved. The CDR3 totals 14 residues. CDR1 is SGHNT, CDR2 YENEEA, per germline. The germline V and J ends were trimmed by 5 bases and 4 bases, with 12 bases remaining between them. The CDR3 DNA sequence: TGTGCCAGCAGCCCATCGACTCTATACAATGAGCAGTTCTTC. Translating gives CASSPSTLYNEQFF. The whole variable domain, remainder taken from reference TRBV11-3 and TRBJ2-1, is EAGVVQSPRYKIIEKKQPVAFWCNPISGHNTLYWYLQNLGQGPELLIRYENEEAVDDSQLPKDRFSAERLKGVDSTLKIQPAELGDSAVYLCASSPSTLYNEQFFGPGTRLTVL.

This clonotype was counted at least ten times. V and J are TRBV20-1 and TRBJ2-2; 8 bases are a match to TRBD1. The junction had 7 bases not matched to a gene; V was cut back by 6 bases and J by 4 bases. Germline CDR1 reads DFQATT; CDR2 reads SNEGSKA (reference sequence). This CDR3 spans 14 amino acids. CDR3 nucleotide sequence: TGCAGTGCGCGGACAGGGTCCGTCACCGGGGAGCTGTTTTTT. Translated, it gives CSARTGSVTGELFF.

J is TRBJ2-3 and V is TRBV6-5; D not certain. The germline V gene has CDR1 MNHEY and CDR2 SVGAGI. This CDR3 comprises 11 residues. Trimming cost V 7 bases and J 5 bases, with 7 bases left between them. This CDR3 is CASKVGDTQYF. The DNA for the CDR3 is TGTGCCAGCAAAGTGGGAGATACGCAGTATTTT.

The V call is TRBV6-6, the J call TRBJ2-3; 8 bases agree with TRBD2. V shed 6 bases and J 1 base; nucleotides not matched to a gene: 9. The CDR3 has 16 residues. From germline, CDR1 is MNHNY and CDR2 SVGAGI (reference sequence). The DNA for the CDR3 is TGTGCCAGCAGCAAACCACACGGGGGGGGCACAGATACGCAGTATTTT. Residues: CASSKPHGGGTDTQYF.

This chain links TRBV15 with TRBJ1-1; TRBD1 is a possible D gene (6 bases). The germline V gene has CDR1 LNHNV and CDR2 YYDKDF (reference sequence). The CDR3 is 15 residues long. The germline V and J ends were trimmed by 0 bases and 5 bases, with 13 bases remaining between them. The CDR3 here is CATSRDVARGTEAFF. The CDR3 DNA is TGTGCCACCAGCAGAGATGTCGCCAGGGGAACTGAAGCTTTCTTT. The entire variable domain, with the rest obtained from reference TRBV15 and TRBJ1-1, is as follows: DAMVIQNPRYQVTQFGKPVTLSCSQTLNHNVMYWYQQKSSQAPKLLFHYYDKDFNNEADTPDNFQSRRPNTSFCFLDIRSPGLGDTAMYLCATSRDVARGTEAFFGQGTRLTVV.

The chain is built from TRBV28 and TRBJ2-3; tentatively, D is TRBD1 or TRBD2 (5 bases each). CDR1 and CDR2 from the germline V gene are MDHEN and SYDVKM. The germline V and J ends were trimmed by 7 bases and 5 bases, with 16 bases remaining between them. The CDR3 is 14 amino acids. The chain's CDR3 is CASTPGRNQDTQYF. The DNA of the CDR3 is TGTGCCAGCACCCCGGGACGGAACCAAGATACGCAGTATTTT.

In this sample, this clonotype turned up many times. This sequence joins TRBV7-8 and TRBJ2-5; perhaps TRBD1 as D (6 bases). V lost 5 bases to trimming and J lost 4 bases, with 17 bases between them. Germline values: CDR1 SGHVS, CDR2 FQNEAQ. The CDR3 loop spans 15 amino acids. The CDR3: CASSPRTGFRETQYF. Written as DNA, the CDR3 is TGTGCCAGCAGCCCGCGAACAGGGTTCCGAGAGACCCAGTACTTC.

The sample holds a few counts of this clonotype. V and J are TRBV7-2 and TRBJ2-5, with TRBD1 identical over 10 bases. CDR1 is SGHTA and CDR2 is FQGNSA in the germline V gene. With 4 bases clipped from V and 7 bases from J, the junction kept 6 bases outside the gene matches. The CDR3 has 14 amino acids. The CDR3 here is CASSSIGTGVTQYF. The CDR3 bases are TGTGCCAGCAGCTCGATAGGGACAGGGGTGACCCAGTACTTC.

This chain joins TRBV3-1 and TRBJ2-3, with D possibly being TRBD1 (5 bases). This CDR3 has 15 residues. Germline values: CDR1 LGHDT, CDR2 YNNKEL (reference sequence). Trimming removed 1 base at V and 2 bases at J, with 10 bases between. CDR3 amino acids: CASSQGSGPTDTQYF. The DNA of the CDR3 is TGTGCCAGCAGCCAAGGGTCAGGGCCCACAGATACGCAGTATTTT.

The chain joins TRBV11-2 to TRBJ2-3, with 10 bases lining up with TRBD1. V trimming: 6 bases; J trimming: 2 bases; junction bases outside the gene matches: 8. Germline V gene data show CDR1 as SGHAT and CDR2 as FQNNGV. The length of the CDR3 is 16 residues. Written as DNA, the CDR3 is TGTGCCAGCAGACCAGCGGGACAGGGGCTCACAGATACGCAGTATTTT. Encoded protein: CASRPAGQGLTDTQYF.

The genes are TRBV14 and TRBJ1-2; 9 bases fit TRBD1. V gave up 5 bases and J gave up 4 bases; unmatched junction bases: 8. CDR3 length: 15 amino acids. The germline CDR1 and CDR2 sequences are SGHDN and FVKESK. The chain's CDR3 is CASSEGQGPGYGYTF. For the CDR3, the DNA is TGTGCCAGCAGCGAGGGACAGGGCCCGGGCTATGGCTACACCTTC.

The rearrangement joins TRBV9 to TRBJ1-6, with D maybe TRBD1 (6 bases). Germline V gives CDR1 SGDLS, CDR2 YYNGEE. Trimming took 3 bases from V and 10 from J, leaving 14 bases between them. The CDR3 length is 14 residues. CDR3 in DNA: TGTGCCAGCAGCGACGCAGGGGTTCGGTCACCCCTCCACTTT. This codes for CASSDAGVRSPLHF.

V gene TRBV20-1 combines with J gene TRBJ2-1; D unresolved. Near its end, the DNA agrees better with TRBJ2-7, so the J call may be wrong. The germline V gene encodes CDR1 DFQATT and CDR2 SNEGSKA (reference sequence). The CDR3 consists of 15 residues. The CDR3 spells CSAKNPSVGYNEQYF. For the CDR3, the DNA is TGCAGTGCTAAGAATCCGAGTGTGGGGTACAATGAGCAGTACTTC.

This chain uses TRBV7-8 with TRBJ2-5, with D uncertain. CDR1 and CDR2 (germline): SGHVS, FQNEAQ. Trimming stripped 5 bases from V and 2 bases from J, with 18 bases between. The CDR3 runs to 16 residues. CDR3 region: CASSPTVRRNQETQYF. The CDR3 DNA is TGTGCCAGCAGCCCGACCGTCCGTCGGAATCAAGAGACCCAGTACTTC.

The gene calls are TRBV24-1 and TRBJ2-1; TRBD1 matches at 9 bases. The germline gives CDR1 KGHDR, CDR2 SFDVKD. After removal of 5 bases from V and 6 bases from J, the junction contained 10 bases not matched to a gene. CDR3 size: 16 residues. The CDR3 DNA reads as TGTGCCACCAGTGGTCTTGGGGGGACAGGGACCAATGAGCAGTTCTTC. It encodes CATSGLGGTGTNEQFF.

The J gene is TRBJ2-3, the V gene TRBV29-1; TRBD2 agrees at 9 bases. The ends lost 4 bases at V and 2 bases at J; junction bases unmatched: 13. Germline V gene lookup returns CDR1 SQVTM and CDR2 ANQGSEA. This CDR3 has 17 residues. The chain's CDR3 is CSVVERGASLLTDTQYF. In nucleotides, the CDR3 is TGCAGCGTTGTGGAGCGGGGGGCCAGCCTTCTCACAGATACGCAGTATTTT.